This T cell receptor beta chain was identified during a study of OX40 agonist ivuxolimab in advanced cancers. Notes on the study in general: Expanded peripheral T cell antigen specificity was not determined.

Notes on this clone: Its specificity is not known.

The method was immunoSEQ multiplex PCR; TCRdb's version includes in-frame clones alone and lacks a portion of them. This sample has about 50,000 clones, with 90% to 95% found just once. Trimming removed 5 bases from V and 1 base from J, with 15 bases in between. CDR3 length: 16 amino acids. Germline V gene sequence: CDR1 SGHVS, CDR2 FQNEAQ. This clonotype originated in an adult with an advanced solid tumor such as melanoma, head and neck, liver or kidney cancer. V is TRBV7-8 and J is TRBJ1-5; D call uncertain. The sample consisted of CD4+ or CD8+ T cells sorted from blood, taken in a trial of the OX40 agonist ivuxolimab. In DNA form, the CDR3 reads TGTGCCAGCAGCCCGTGGGAGCCTATGAGCAATCAGCCCCAGCATTTT. Translating it yields CASSPWEPMSNQPQHF.